This T cell receptor (beta chain) was recorded in a study of blood T cell repertoires in COVID-19. Study background: The United States, Italy and Spain were the sources of the acute and convalescent COVID-19 samples. The cDNA or gDNA used as material had been derived from T cells, B-cell-depleted T cells, or PBMCs.

This CDR3 spans 15 amino acids. Germline V gene lookup returns CDR1 SGHNT and CDR2 YYREEE (reference sequence). Germline trimming cut 4 bases from V and 6 bases from J; bases unmatched to any gene: 10. Method: immunoSEQ multiplex PCR; TCRdb's copy keeps in-frame clones and lacks some. The table lists more than 50,000 clones, nearly 90% of them singletons. The TCR was taken from a man aged 60 to 69 with active COVID-19. V is TRBV5-4 and J is TRBJ1-1; 9 nucleotides agree with TRBD1. The sequencing sample was made of peripheral blood. The CDR3 DNA follows: TGTGCCAGCAGCCCTACAGGGGGCTTTTTAGCTGAAGCTTTCTTT. It encodes CASSPTGGFLAEAFF.